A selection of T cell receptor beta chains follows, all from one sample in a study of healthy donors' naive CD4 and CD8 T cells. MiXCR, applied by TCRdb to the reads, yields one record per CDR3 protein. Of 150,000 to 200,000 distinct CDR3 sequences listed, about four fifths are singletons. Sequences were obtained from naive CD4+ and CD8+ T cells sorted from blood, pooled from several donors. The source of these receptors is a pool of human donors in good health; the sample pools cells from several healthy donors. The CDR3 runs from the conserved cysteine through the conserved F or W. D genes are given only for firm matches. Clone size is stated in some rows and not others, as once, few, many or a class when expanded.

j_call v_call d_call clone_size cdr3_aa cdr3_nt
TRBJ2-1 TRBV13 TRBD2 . CASSLVLAGPRWNEQFF TGTGCCAGCAGCTTAGTACTAGCGGGGCCTAGGTGGAATGAGCAGTTCTTC
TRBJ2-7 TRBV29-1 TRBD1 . CSVLRDRYEQYF TGCAGCGTTTTAAGGGACAGATACGAGCAGTACTTC
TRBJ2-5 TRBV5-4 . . CASSLELAVETQYF TGTGCCAGCAGCTTGGAACTGGCGGTGGAGACCCAGTACTTC
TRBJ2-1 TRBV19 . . CASSPSVAPQFF TGTGCCAGTAGTCCCAGCGTGGCACCGCAGTTCTTC
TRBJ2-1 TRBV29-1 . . CSVGSQGEEQFF TGCAGCGTTGGAAGTCAAGGGGAAGAGCAGTTCTTC
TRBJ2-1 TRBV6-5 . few CASSQGRIYEQFF TGTGCCAGCAGCCAGGGACGGATTTATGAGCAGTTCTTC
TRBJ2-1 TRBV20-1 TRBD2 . CSARGASGRVEQFF TGCAGTGCTAGAGGAGCTAGCGGGAGGGTCGAGCAGTTCTTC
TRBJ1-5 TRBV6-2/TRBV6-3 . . CASTPGQNSYQPQHF TGTGCCAGCACTCCGGGCCAGAACTCCTATCAGCCCCAGCATTTT
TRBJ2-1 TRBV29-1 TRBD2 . CSVSGLAGGQSSYNEQFF TGCAGCGTTTCGGGACTAGCGGGAGGTCAGAGCTCCTACAATGAGCAGTTCTTC
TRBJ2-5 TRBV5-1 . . CASSLVGGAETQYF TGCGCCAGCAGCTTGGTGGGGGGCGCGGAGACCCAGTACTTC
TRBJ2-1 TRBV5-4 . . CASSTLASSYNEQFF TGTGCCAGCAGTACTCTAGCGAGCTCCTACAATGAGCAGTTCTTC
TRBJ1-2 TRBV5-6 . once CASSLDPLSGYTF TGTGCCAGCAGCCTGGATCCCTTATCTGGCTACACCTTC
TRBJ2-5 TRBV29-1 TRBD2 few CSVEASGSISETQYF TGCAGCGTTGAAGCTAGCGGGAGTATATCAGAGACCCAGTACTTC
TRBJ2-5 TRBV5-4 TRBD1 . CASSLDRGEQETQYF TGTGCCAGCAGCCTTGACAGGGGGGAACAAGAGACCCAGTACTTC
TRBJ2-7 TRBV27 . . CASSLQGKIYEQYF TGTGCCAGCAGTTTACAGGGTAAAATCTACGAGCAGTACTTC
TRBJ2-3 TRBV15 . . CATRVRSADTQYF TGTGCCACCAGAGTTAGGAGTGCAGATACGCAGTATTTT
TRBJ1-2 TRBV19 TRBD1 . CASSNRDSYGYTF TGTGCCAGTAGCAACCGGGACAGCTATGGCTACACCTTC
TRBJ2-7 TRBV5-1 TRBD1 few CASSLGDRGYEQYF TGCGCCAGCAGCTTGGGGGACAGGGGCTACGAGCAGTACTTC
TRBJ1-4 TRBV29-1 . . CSVSYGEKLFF TGCAGCGTGTCCTACGGTGAAAAACTGTTTTTT
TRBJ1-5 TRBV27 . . CASSPGQPNQPQHF TGTGCCAGCAGTCCTGGACAGCCTAATCAGCCCCAGCATTTT
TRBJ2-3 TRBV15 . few CATSRRDFTDTQYF TGTGCCACCAGCCGCAGGGACTTCACAGATACGCAGTATTTT
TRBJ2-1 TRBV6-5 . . CASRDGWTQQFF TGTGCCAGCAGGGATGGTTGGACTCAGCAGTTCTTC
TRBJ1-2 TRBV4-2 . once CASSPGGGTLYGYTF TGTGCCAGCAGCCCCGGAGGAGGAACTCTCTATGGCTACACCTTC
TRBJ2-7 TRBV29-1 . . CSVEAGYF TGCAGCGTTGAAGCTGGCTACTTC
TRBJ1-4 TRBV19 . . CASSLPGFNEKLFF TGTGCCAGTAGTCTTCCGGGCTTCAATGAAAAACTGTTTTTT
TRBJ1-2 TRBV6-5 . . CASSPDSPYGYTF TGTGCCAGCAGCCCCGACAGCCCGTATGGCTACACCTTC
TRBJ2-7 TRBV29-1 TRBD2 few CSVSTSGGLYEQYF TGCAGCGTTTCAACTAGCGGGGGGCTCTACGAGCAGTACTTC
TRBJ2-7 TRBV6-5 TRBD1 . CASREGGSYEQYF TGTGCCAGCCGGGAAGGGGGCTCATACGAGCAGTACTTC
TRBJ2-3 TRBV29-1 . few CSVEGTSTDTQYF TGCAGCGTTGAGGGGACCTCCACAGATACGCAGTATTTT
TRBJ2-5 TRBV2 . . CAGASEETQYF TGTGCCGGGGCTAGCGAAGAGACCCAGTACTTC
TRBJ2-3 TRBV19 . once CASSMPSFREGTDTQYF TGTGCCAGTAGTATGCCCTCATTCCGCGAGGGCACAGATACGCAGTATTTT
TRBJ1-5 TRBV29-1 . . CSAQQEHQPQHF TGCAGCGCCCAACAGGAGCATCAGCCCCAGCATTTT
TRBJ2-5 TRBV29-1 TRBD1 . CSAGQEYETQYF TGCAGCGCAGGACAGGAATACGAGACCCAGTACTTC
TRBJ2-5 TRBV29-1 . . CSVSGRLQETQYF TGCAGCGTGTCGGGACGTCTCCAAGAGACCCAGTACTTC
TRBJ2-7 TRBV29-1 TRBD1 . CSVEKTGEPYEQYF TGCAGCGTTGAAAAAACAGGGGAACCCTACGAGCAGTACTTC
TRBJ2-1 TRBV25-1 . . CASSEINEQFF TGTGCCAGCAGTGAAATCAATGAGCAGTTCTTC
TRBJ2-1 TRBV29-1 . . CSVGRYDNEQFF TGCAGCGTTGGTAGGTACGACAATGAGCAGTTCTTC
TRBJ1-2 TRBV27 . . CASSLSTGYGYTF TGTGCCAGCAGTTTATCGACCGGTTATGGCTACACCTTC
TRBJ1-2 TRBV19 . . CASTTTDSLNYGYTF TGTGCCAGTACCACGACCGACAGCCTCAACTATGGCTACACCTTC
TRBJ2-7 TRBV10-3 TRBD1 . CAISGTGSSYEQYF TGTGCCATCAGTGGGACAGGATCCTCCTACGAGCAGTACTTC
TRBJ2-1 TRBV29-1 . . CSVGTYNEQFF TGCAGCGTTGGGACCTACAATGAGCAGTTCTTC
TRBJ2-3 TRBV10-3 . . CAISDPPKDTQYF TGTGCCATCAGTGACCCCCCAAAAGATACGCAGTATTTT
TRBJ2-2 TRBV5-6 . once CASSLGRTGLQTGELFF TGTGCCAGCAGCTTGGGGCGCACGGGTTTACAGACCGGGGAGCTGTTTTTT
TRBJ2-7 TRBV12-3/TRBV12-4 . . CASRRTYEQYF TGTGCCAGCAGGAGAACCTACGAGCAGTACTTC
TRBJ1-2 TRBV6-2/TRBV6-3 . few CASSPDRNYGYTF TGTGCCAGCAGCCCTGACAGAAACTATGGCTACACCTTC
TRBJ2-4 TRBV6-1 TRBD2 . CASSEDITSGREAKNIQYF TGTGCCAGCAGTGAAGATATAACTAGCGGGAGGGAAGCCAAAAACATTCAGTACTTC
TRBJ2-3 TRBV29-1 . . CSVAGETHTDTQYF TGCAGCGTTGCAGGGGAAACTCACACAGATACGCAGTATTTT
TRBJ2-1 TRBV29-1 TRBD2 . CSVGSGSSYNEQFF TGCAGCGTTGGAAGCGGGAGCTCCTACAATGAGCAGTTCTTC
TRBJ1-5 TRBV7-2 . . CASSPLAGASNQPQHF TGTGCCAGCAGCCCTCTTGCGGGGGCTAGCAATCAGCCCCAGCATTTT
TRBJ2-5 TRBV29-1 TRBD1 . CSVGQGARETQYF TGCAGCGTAGGACAGGGGGCACGGGAGACCCAGTACTTC
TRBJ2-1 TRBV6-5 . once CASRPRLVDEQFF TGTGCCAGCAGACCTAGACTCGTGGATGAGCAGTTCTTC
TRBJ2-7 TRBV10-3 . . CAISDVGTYEQYF TGTGCCATCAGTGATGTCGGTACCTACGAGCAGTACTTC
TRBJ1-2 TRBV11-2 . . CASSLGVDSYGYTF TGTGCCAGCAGCTTAGGGGTGGACAGCTATGGCTACACCTTC
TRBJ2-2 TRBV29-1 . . CSVVGGGELFF TGCAGCGTTGTCGGGGGCGGGGAGCTGTTTTTT